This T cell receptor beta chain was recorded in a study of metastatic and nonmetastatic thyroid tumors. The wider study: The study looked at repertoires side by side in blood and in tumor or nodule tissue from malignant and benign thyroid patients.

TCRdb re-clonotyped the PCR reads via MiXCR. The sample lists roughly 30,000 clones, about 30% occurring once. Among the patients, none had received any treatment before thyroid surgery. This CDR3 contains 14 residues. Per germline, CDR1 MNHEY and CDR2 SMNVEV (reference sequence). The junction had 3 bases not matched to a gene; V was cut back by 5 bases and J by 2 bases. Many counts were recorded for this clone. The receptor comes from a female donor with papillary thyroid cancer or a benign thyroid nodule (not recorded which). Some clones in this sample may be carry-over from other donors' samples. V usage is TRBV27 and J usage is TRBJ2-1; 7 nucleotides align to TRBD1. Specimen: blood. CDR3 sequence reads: CASSPGGPYNEQFF. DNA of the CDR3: TGTGCCAGCAGTCCAGGGGGACCCTACAATGAGCAGTTCTTC.